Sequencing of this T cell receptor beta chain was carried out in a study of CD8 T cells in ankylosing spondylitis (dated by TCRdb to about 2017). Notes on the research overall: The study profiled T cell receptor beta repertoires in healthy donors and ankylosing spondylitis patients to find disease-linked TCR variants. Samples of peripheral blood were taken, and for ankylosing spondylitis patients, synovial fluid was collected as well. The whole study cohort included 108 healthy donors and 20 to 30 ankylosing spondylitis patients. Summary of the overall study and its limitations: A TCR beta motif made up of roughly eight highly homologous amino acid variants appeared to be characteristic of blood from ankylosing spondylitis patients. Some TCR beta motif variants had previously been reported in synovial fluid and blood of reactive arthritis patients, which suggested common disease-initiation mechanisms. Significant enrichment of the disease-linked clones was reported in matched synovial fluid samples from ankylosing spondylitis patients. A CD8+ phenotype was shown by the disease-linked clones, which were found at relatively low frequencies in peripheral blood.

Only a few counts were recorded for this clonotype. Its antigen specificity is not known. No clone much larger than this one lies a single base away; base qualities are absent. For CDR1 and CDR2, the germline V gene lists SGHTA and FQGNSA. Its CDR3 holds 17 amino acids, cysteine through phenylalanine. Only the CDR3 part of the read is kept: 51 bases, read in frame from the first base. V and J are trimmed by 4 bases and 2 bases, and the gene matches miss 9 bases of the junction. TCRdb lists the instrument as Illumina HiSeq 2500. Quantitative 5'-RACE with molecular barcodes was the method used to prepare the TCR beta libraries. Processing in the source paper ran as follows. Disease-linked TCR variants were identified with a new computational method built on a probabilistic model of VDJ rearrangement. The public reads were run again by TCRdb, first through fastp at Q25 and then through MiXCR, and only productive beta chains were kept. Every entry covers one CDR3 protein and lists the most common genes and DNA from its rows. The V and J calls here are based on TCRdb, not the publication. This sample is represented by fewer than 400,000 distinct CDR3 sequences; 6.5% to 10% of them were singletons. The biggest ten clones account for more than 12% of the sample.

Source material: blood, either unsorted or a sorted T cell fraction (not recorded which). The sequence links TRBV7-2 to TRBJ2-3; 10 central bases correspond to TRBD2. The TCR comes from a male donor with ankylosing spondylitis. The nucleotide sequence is TGTGCCAGCAGCTCACCCCCCGGGACTAGCGTCACAGATACGCAGTATTTT. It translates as CASSSPPGTSVTDTQYF.